Reported below is one T cell receptor beta chain. Its antigen remains unknown. The primer mix had 60 Vbeta and 13 Jbeta primers. Clones were sequenced by immunoSEQ multiplex PCR, and TCRdb holds only the in-frame ones, with some missing. The data contain fewer than 200,000 clones, 60% to 75% of them singletons. V was cut by 7 bases and J by 7 bases, with 18 bases left in between. CDR1 is SNHLY, CDR2 FYNNEI, per germline. The CDR3 totals 14 residues. This record comes from a study of cytomegalovirus exposure and HLA in healthy donors. Whole-study results and caveats: TCR beta sequences reportedly predicted most subjects' HLA-A and HLA-B alleles accurately. Analyzed later, association rates of TCRs varied across HLA loci, with DRB1 most and HLA-C fewest.

The receptor was derived from a woman aged 50 to 60 in good health and CMV-seropositive. The chain carries TRBV2 and TRBJ2-3; D might be TRBD1 (5 bases). Sequenced material: PBMCs. Here the CDR3 reads CASILESTANTQYF. The DNA for the CDR3 is TGTGCCAGCATCCTTGAATCGACAGCAAATACGCAGTATTTT. The full variable domain, its missing parts supplied by reference TRBV2 and TRBJ2-3, is EPEVTQTPSHQVTQMGQEVILRCVPISNHLYFYWYRQILGQKVEFLVSFYNNEISEKSEIFDDQFSVERPDGSNFTLKIRSTKLEDSAMYFCASILESTANTQYFGPGTRLTVL.